What follows are 29 T cell receptor beta chains derived from one specimen sequenced in a study of PD-1 blockade in classical Hodgkin lymphoma. Clones were read by immunoSEQ multiplex PCR, and TCRdb kept only the in-frame ones, dropping some. The sample records over 25,000 clones, about 78% being singletons. There was relapse after autologous stem cell transplantation in every patient, and there was variation in brentuximab vedotin exposure. The sample here was peripheral blood mononuclear cells (PBMCs), taken before the second cycle of nivolumab. Receptor source: a human donor with classical Hodgkin lymphoma.

This clone came up a few times. J is TRBJ1-1 and V is TRBV19; D remains unclear. V dropped 4 bases and J dropped 1 base, with 7 bases sitting between them. The CDR3 contains 13 residues. Germline CDR1 reads LNHDA; CDR2 reads SQIVND (reference sequence). CDR3 sequence (DNA): TGTGCCAGTAGTAGTGTGCCGAACACTGAAGCTTTCTTT. Residues: CASSSVPNTEAFF.

V and J are TRBV18 and TRBJ1-3; D is perhaps TRBD1 (6 bases). Between the trimmed V and J ends, which lost 1 base and 6 bases, there was a span of 19 bases. This CDR3 spans 17 amino acids. Germline V gene lookup returns CDR1 KGHSH and CDR2 LQKENI. CDR3 residues: CASSPRLRGAKENTIYF. CDR3 nucleotides: TGTGCCAGCTCACCACGTCTCCGGGGGGCGAAGGAAAACACCATATATTTT.

In nucleotides, the CDR3 is TGTGCCAGCAGGGACAGGGGAAGCAATCAGCCCCAGCATTTT. It codes for CASRDRGSNQPQHF. The chain combines TRBV6-6 with TRBJ1-5, with TRBD1 matching 9 bases. Losses at the gene ends were 6 bases for V and 1 base for J; bases not matched to a gene: 1. Germline CDR1 is MNHNY and CDR2 is SVGAGI (reference sequence). There are 14 residues in the CDR3.

V is TRBV11-3 and J is TRBJ2-5; 11 nucleotides align to TRBD1. CDR3 length: 15 residues. With V trimmed by 4 bases and J by 5 bases, 6 bases remained unmatched. In germline, CDR1 is SGHNT, CDR2 YENEEA. CDR3 in amino acids: CASSSDRGRRETQYF. CDR3 bases: TGTGCCAGCAGCTCGGACAGGGGGCGCCGGGAGACCCAGTACTTC.

This clone was detected only once. The chain joins TRBV14 to TRBJ1-2; D gene ambiguous. Trimming shortened V by 4 bases and J by 3 bases, and 15 bases separated the two germline ends. Germline V gene sequence: CDR1 SGHDN, CDR2 FVKESK. This CDR3 is built from 15 residues. The CDR3 loop reads CASSPRTEADYGYTF. CDR3 nucleotide sequence: TGTGCCAGCAGCCCGAGGACGGAAGCCGACTATGGCTACACCTTC.

The J gene is TRBJ2-7, the V gene TRBV7-2; 9 bases line up with TRBD1. The CDR3 extends over 14 amino acids. Losses at the gene ends were 8 bases for V and 6 bases for J; bases not matched to a gene: 11. Germline CDR1 SGHTA, CDR2 FQGNSA. CDR3 residues: CASQPWDRAGEQYF. The CDR3 nucleotides read TGTGCCAGCCAACCTTGGGACAGGGCCGGCGAGCAGTACTTC.

In its sample, this clone was seen a few times. The chain links TRBV6-5 to TRBJ1-6; D ambiguous. Germline loops: CDR1 MNHEY, CDR2 SVGAGI. V dropped 4 bases and J dropped 0 bases, with 7 bases sitting between them. The length of the CDR3 is 15 residues. The CDR3 loop reads CASSSLSSYNSPLHF. In DNA form, the CDR3 reads TGTGCCAGCAGTTCGTTAAGCTCCTATAATTCACCCCTCCACTTT.

The chain joins TRBV7-9 to TRBJ2-7; 9 bases are a match to TRBD1. The CDR3 runs 16 residues. Losses at the gene ends were 2 bases for V and 4 bases for J; bases not matched to a gene: 9. CDR1 is SEHNR and CDR2 is FQNEAQ in the germline V gene (reference sequence). The CDR3 spells CASSLTPGQGEYEQYF. DNA for the CDR3: TGTGCCAGCAGCTTAACACCGGGACAGGGAGAATACGAGCAGTACTTC.

The CDR3 coding sequence is TGTGCCAGCAGCTTAGCGCGAGTGGGCACCGGGGAGCTGTTTTTT. Its protein is CASSLARVGTGELFF. This sequence joins TRBV7-2 and TRBJ2-2, with D hard to call. The germline CDR1 and CDR2 sequences are SGHTA and FQGNSA. The CDR3 has 15 amino acids. The V end was cut by 0 bases, the J end by 4 bases, with 9 bases between.

For this clone: Relative to the germline gene, one junction end is altered; a read error may explain this. The CDR3 DNA follows: TGTGCTAGCAGCTTAGGGACTACAGGGGTTCAAGAGACCCAGTACTTC. This gives the protein CASSLGTTGVQETQYF. V and J are TRBV7-7 and TRBJ2-5; D is perhaps TRBD1 or TRBD2 (7 bases each). This CDR3 is built from 16 residues. CDR1 and CDR2 from the germline V gene are SSHAT and FNYEAQ (reference sequence).

This clone was seen more than once but under ten times. The chain combines TRBV19 with TRBJ2-1; 7 nucleotides align to TRBD2. V shed 3 bases and J 6 bases; nucleotides not matched to a gene: 11. The CDR3 sequence is 16 residues long. CDR1 LNHDA and CDR2 SQIVND come from the germline V gene (reference sequence). CDR3 nucleotides: TGTGCCAGTAGTATCCCCCGACTAGCCGACCTCAATGAGCAGTTCTTC. It codes for CASSIPRLADLNEQFF.

This chain's CDR3 is CASSLSSGTDTQYF. CDR3 nucleotide sequence: TGTGCCAGCAGCCTTTCTTCGGGCACAGATACGCAGTATTTT. The chain combines TRBV14 with TRBJ2-3, with unresolved D. Trimming removed 4 bases at V and 1 base at J, with 9 bases between. From germline, CDR1 is SGHDN and CDR2 FVKESK. The CDR3 extends over 14 amino acids. Full variable domain (rest looked up from reference TRBV14 and TRBJ2-3): EAGVTQFPSHSVIEKGQTVTLRCDPISGHDNLYWYRRVMGKEIKFLLHFVKESKQDESGMPNNRFLAERTGGTYSTLKVQPAELEDSGVYFCASSLSSGTDTQYFGPGTRLTVL.

This rearrangement joins TRBV7-2 to TRBJ1-4; 8 nucleotides match TRBD1. CDR1 and CDR2 (germline): SGHTA, FQGNSA. The CDR3 is 13 residues long. Trimming removed 6 bases from V and 8 bases from J; junction bases left unmatched: 5. CDR3 region: CASRPGTGEKLFF. The CDR3 nucleotides are TGTGCCAGCAGACCTGGGACAGGAGAAAAACTGTTTTTT. Filled out from reference TRBV7-2 and TRBJ1-4, the complete variable domain reads GAGVSQSPSNKVTEKGKDVELRCDPISGHTALYWYRQSLGQGLEFLIYFQGNSAPDKSGLPSDRFSAERTGGSVSTLTIQRTQQEDSAVYLCASRPGTGEKLFFGSGTQLSVL.

This chain joins TRBV5-1 and TRBJ1-6; D might be TRBD1 (6 bases). CDR1 is SGHRS and CDR2 is YFSETQ in the germline V gene. This CDR3 spans 15 amino acids. Trimming pared 3 bases from V and 7 bases from J, leaving 14 bases between. The DNA of the CDR3 is TGCGCCAGCAGCTCCCAGACAGGCCTCAATTCACCCCTCCACTTT. This encodes CASSSQTGLNSPLHF.

This clone has a handful of counts. The V call is TRBV6-6, the J call TRBJ1-5; TRBD1 matches 7 bases. The CDR3 runs 14 residues. The ends lost 2 bases at V and 6 bases at J; junction bases unmatched: 4. The V gene's germline CDR1 is MNHNY and CDR2 SVGAGI (reference sequence). The DNA of the CDR3 is TGTGCCAGCAGTTACCCAGGGGGTGGTCAGCCCCAGCATTTT. It is translated as CASSYPGGGQPQHF.

The chain carries TRBV11-3 and TRBJ1-5; D remains unclear. This CDR3 contains 13 residues. CDR1 SGHNT and CDR2 YENEEA come from the germline V gene. Trimming stripped 3 bases from V and 4 bases from J, with 7 bases between. CDR3 DNA: TGTGCCAGCAGCTTGGGTCAAAATCAGCCCCAGCATTTT. Translating it yields CASSLGQNQPQHF.

V gene TRBV11-2 combines with J gene TRBJ1-1; no firm D call. The V end was cut by 6 bases, the J end by 6 bases, with 8 bases between. Germline-derived CDR1 and CDR2 are SGHAT and FQNNGV. This CDR3 contains 11 residues. The DNA of the CDR3 is TGTGCCAGCAGGTCCGGGCCTGAAGCTTTCTTT. Its translation is CASRSGPEAFF. Supplemented by reference TRBV11-2 and TRBJ1-1, the full variable domain reads EAGVAQSPRYKIIEKRQSVAFWCNPISGHATLYWYQQILGQGPKLLIQFQNNGVVDDSQLPKDRFSAERLKGVDSTLKIQPAKLEDSAVYLCASRSGPEAFFGQGTRLTVV.

This clone has only a few counts. The genes are TRBV4-3 and TRBJ2-1; TRBD2 agrees at 16 bases. This CDR3 contains 17 residues. CDR1 and CDR2 from the germline V gene are LGHNA and YSLEER. V lost 1 base to trimming and J lost 5 bases; unmatched junction nucleotides: 2. The CDR3 is CASSQAGTSGGDNEQFF. Here the CDR3 DNA reads TGCGCCAGCAGCCAAGCGGGGACTAGCGGGGGGGACAATGAGCAGTTCTTC.

V usage is TRBV18 and J usage is TRBJ1-2, with D tentatively TRBD1 (5 bases). V was trimmed by 3 bases and J by 8 bases, leaving 13 bases between them. Germline values: CDR1 KGHSH, CDR2 LQKENI. CDR3 length: 13 amino acids. The CDR3 nucleotides are TGTGCCAGCTCACCGGGGCCGAGGGTGGGCTACACCTTC. This sequence encodes CASSPGPRVGYTF.

The sample holds one count of this clone. CDR3 DNA: TGTGCCAGCAGCTCGGACAGGGGCTACGAGCAGTACTTC. Translated: CASSSDRGYEQYF. The V and J genes are TRBV7-2 and TRBJ2-7, with TRBD1 matching 9 bases. The germline gives CDR1 SGHTA, CDR2 FQGNSA. CDR3 size: 13 residues. Trimming took 4 bases from V and 3 from J; bases not matched to a gene: 1.

CDR3 amino acids: CASSYGYGQQFF. The DNA of the CDR3 is TGTGCCAGCAGTTATGGGTACGGACAGCAGTTCTTC. The V and J genes are TRBV6-6 and TRBJ2-1; D not resolved. Germline V gives CDR1 MNHNY, CDR2 SVGAGI (reference sequence). The V end was cut by 3 bases, the J end by 11 bases, with 11 bases between. The CDR3 length is 12 residues.

J is TRBJ1-2 and V is TRBV19; TRBD1 matches at 7 bases. The CDR3 extends over 14 amino acids. Germline CDR1 reads LNHDA; CDR2 reads SQIVND (reference sequence). The J segment lost 4 bases and the V segment lost 7 bases, leaving 9 bases of the junction unmatched. The CDR3 protein is CASNLAGQFYGYTF. The CDR3 region has the DNA TGTGCCAGTAACCTTGCGGGACAGTTCTATGGCTACACCTTC.

The chain carries TRBV7-3 and TRBJ2-3, with D perhaps matching TRBD1 (5 bases). Germline values: CDR1 SGHTA, CDR2 FQGTGA. This CDR3 is 15 amino acids long. Trimming pared 5 bases from V and 4 bases from J, leaving 16 bases between. The CDR3 is CASSPRETSADTQYF. CDR3 DNA sequence: TGTGCCAGCAGCCCCAGGGAAACCTCCGCAGATACGCAGTATTTT.

The rearrangement links TRBV7-2 to TRBJ2-3; 7 bases align to TRBD1. V shed 1 base and J 4 bases; nucleotides not matched to a gene: 8. The CDR3 is 16 amino acids. Per the germline V gene, CDR1 is SGHTA and CDR2 is FQGNSA. The CDR3 region has the DNA TGTGCCAGCAGCTTAGAGGCAGGGGGTTGGGCAGATACGCAGTATTTT. Amino acid sequence: CASSLEAGGWADTQYF. The full variable domain, rest sourced from reference TRBV7-2 and TRBJ2-3, is GAGVSQSPSNKVTEKGKDVELRCDPISGHTALYWYRQSLGQGLEFLIYFQGNSAPDKSGLPSDRFSAERTGGSVSTLTIQRTQQEDSAVYLCASSLEAGGWADTQYFGPGTRLTVL.

This chain links TRBV7-9 with TRBJ1-1; 8 bases are a match to TRBD1. Germline CDR1 SEHNR, CDR2 FQNEAQ (reference sequence). The V gene end was trimmed by 5 bases and the J gene end by 3 bases; junction bases not matched to a gene: 8. The CDR3 loop spans 15 amino acids. The CDR3: CASSKNRGVDTEAFF. In DNA form, the CDR3 reads TGTGCCAGCAGCAAAAACAGGGGGGTGGACACTGAAGCTTTCTTT.

This clone was recorded only once. The gene calls are TRBV4-3 and TRBJ1-2, with a tentative D call TRBD1 (6 bases). CDR1 LGHNA and CDR2 YSLEER come from the germline V gene. The V and J ends lost 0 bases and 4 bases respectively, with 18 bases between them. The CDR3 spans 17 residues. In nucleotides, the CDR3 is TGCGCCAGCAGCCAAGATCATGTGGGGGGGCCGGCCTATGGCTACACCTTC. This translates into CASSQDHVGGPAYGYTF.

The CDR3 loop is CASTHSLGQGNQPQHF. Here the CDR3 DNA reads TGTGCCAGCACTCACTCCCTCGGACAGGGGAATCAGCCCCAGCATTTT. The J gene is TRBJ1-5, the V gene TRBV6-5; 9 bases fit TRBD1. Germline assignment: CDR1 MNHEY and CDR2 SVGAGI. The CDR3 is 16 amino acids. The J segment lost 4 bases and the V segment lost 7 bases, leaving 11 bases of the junction unmatched.

The V and J genes are TRBV18 and TRBJ1-5; D call uncertain. The germline gives CDR1 KGHSH, CDR2 LQKENI. The CDR3 totals 14 residues. Trimming left V 2 bases short and J 1 base short, with 6 bases between. The CDR3 DNA is TGTGCCAGCTCACCAATAGGGAGCAATCAGCCCCAGCATTTT. This translates into CASSPIGSNQPQHF.

This clone was observed a single time. This chain links TRBV5-6 with TRBJ1-4; no clear D gene. The CDR3 runs to 12 residues. Germline V gene data show CDR1 as SGHDT and CDR2 as YYEEEE. The ends were cut back, 3 bases at V and 7 bases at J, with 7 bases in the middle. The CDR3 region is CASSWRSEKLFF. The CDR3 bases are TGTGCCAGCAGCTGGCGAAGTGAAAAACTGTTTTTT.